This paragraph reports one T cell receptor beta chain. Its antigen remains unknown. Preparation of the TCRbeta library was carried out with unique molecular identifiers. A single record per CDR3 protein comes from TCRdb applying MiXCR to the PCR reads. Seen here are fewer than 700,000 distinct CDR3 sequences, around 13% observed once, and the top ten hold around 2.2%. Trimming shortened V by 3 bases and J by 5 bases, and 20 bases separated the two germline ends. This CDR3 is built from 16 residues. The germline V gene encodes CDR1 MDHEN and CDR2 SYDVKM. The data derive from a study of T-cell reconstitution after alpha-beta-depleted transplantation in children. Study-level results: In some patients, recipient T cells and intrathymic progenitors surviving conditioning explained high day-60 diversity.

The receptor was derived from a male patient under 18 who had a stem cell transplant for acute myeloid leukemia, so the T cells may come from the graft donor. This specimen was PBMCs, mostly from graft donor cells, taken 360 days after TCRalphabeta/CD19-depleted stem cell transplant. This rearrangement joins TRBV28 to TRBJ2-7, with D maybe TRBD2 (6 bases). The CDR3 nucleotides are TGTGCCAGCAGTTTCTCTCGGGACTCCCCGAGGCACGAGCAGTACTTC. Translated, it gives CASSFSRDSPRHEQYF.